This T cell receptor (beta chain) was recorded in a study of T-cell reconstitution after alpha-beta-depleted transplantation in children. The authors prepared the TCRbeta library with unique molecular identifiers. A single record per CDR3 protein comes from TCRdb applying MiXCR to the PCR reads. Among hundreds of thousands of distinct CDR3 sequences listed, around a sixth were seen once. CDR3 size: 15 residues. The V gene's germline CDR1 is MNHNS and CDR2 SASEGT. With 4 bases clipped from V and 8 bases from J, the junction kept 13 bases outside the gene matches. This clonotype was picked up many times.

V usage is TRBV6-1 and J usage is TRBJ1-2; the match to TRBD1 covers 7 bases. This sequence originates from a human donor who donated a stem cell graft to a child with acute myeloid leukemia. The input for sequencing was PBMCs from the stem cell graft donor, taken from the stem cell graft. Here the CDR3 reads CASSAISTGQDGYTF. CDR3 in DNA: TGTGCCAGCAGTGCGATCTCGACAGGGCAAGACGGCTACACCTTC.